The table lists the clone carrying this TCR beta chain with a few counts. Its cognate antigen is unknown. The sample belongs to a study of tissue T cells after allogeneic stem cell transplantation. Study outcomes and limitations: TCR repertoires tracked anatomic similarity, regardless of disease or transplant status. The study did not identify alloreactive or antigen-specific tissue TCRs, and some clones might be persisting host cells.

CDR3 sequences, V/J genes, frequencies and template counts came from survey-depth TCRbeta sequencing. TCRdb's table, derived via immunoSEQ multiplex PCR, lists solely in-frame clones and lacks some. Of 9,000 to 10,000 clones detected, roughly 60% appear once; the ten largest clones hold over 8.5%. After removal of 5 bases from V and 5 bases from J, the junction contained 12 bases not matched to a gene. Germline V CDR1 and CDR2: SQVTM, ANQGSEA. The CDR3 covers 14 residues. The source of this sequence is a woman aged 18 to 55 with breast cancer. Material: tissue from the jejunum, obtained at autopsy. The rearrangement joins TRBV29-1 to TRBJ2-7; 7 bases line up with TRBD1. The CDR3 loop reads CSVSTQGVVDEQYF. CDR3 nucleotides: TGCAGCGTTTCAACCCAGGGGGTAGTCGACGAGCAGTACTTC.